The rows below give T cell receptor beta chains drawn from one sample of a study of cytomegalovirus exposure and HLA in healthy donors. Some clones are missing from TCRdb's copy, which holds only in-frame ones; the method was immunoSEQ multiplex PCR. The top ten clones hold around 11% of a sample with tens of thousands of clones, 65% to 85% of them seen once. The sample was PBMCs. Source of these receptors: a man between 65 and 80 years old in good health and CMV-seronegative. Both conserved end residues are part of each CDR3. D genes are given only for firm matches. Expanded clones are given a class, and other clones once, few, many or no size at all.

clone_size	v_call	d_call	j_call	cdr3_aa
NA	TRBV5-4	NA	TRBJ2-6	CASAILTGANVLTF
once	TRBV5-1	NA	TRBJ2-7	CASTPEPTNYEQYF
few	TRBV5-8	TRBD2	TRBJ2-7	CASSARGSGHEQYF
NA	TRBV15	TRBD1	TRBJ1-5	CATSRAGGWQPQHF
NA	TRBV11-2	NA	TRBJ2-1	CASSPPGRVNEQFF
NA	TRBV11-2	TRBD1	TRBJ1-1	CASSLKGAFNTEAFF
NA	TRBV19	TRBD1	TRBJ1-1	CASSSTGETEAFF
NA	TRBV19	NA	TRBJ1-5	CASSIVDQGGNQPQHF
NA	TRBV14	TRBD2	TRBJ2-3	CASSQEFSLAGLTDTQYF
few	TRBV7-9	NA	TRBJ1-4	CASSLGGGNQKLFF
NA	TRBV19	TRBD1	TRBJ2-1	CASSRTGTFSYNEQFF
once	TRBV4-1	NA	TRBJ2-5	CASSQDPAGAVLRQYF
NA	TRBV6-1	NA	TRBJ2-2	CASRPGETGELFF
NA	TRBV5-1	TRBD2	TRBJ2-2	CASSDSSGADGELFF
NA	TRBV7-6	TRBD2	TRBJ2-5	CASSSGLAGAARETQYF
few	TRBV6-6	NA	TRBJ2-7	CASSYGGSVYEQYF
NA	TRBV19	TRBD2	TRBJ2-7	CAAATSGGEYEQYF
NA	TRBV6-5	NA	TRBJ2-2	CASRRQGGGAGELFF
NA	TRBV9	NA	TRBJ2-5	CASSGGAVQETQYF
NA	TRBV5-1	NA	NA	CASSLATGGDIYEQYF
NA	TRBV7-2	NA	TRBJ1-3	CASSLGGSNIGNTIYF
NA	TRBV30	TRBD1	TRBJ1-2	CAWSTLQGVSGYTF
NA	TRBV15	TRBD2	TRBJ2-1	CATSGGTSGYNEQFF
NA	TRBV2	TRBD1	TRBJ2-1	CASSEGQGSYNEQFF
NA	TRBV9	NA	TRBJ2-5	CASGSGVAGETQYF
NA	TRBV7-2	NA	TRBJ1-3	CASSLGPGDVGNTIYF
few	TRBV5-6	NA	TRBJ2-2	CASSLVGSSTGELFF